This TCR beta chain was identified during a study of T cell responses to AZD1222 COVID-19 vaccine. Measured with immunoSEQ multiplex PCR; TCRdb has only the in-frame clones, and not every one. The table has 150,000 to 200,000 clones, 92% seen once; the top ten hold around 1%. Trimming cost V 0 bases and J 4 bases, with 10 bases left between them. The CDR3 contains 14 residues. Germline-derived CDR1 and CDR2 are SGHRS and YFSETQ. This clone was recorded once. The sample in question was peripheral blood, obtained 28 days after the second AZD1222 dose. This sequence was found in an adult who received the AZD1222 COVID-19 vaccine. The V and J genes are TRBV5-1 and TRBJ1-1; TRBD1 is a possible D gene (6 bases). This CDR3 is CASSLDGGTTEAFF. The CDR3 DNA reads TGCGCCAGCAGCTTGGATGGGGGCACCACTGAAGCTTTCTTT.